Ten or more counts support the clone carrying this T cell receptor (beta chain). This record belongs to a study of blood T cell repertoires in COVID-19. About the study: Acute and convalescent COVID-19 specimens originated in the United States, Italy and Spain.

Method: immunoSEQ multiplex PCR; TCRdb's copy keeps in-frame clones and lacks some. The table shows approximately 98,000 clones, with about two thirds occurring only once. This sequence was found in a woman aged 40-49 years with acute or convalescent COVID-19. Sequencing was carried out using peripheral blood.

The CDR3 loop is CASSQDRGQTQYF. In DNA form, the CDR3 reads TGCGCCAGCAGCCAAGACAGGGGGCAGACCCAGTACTTC. The chain uses TRBV4-1 and TRBJ2-5; 8 bases agree with TRBD1. With V trimmed by 0 bases and J by 6 bases, 0 bases remained unmatched. Per germline, CDR1 MGHRA and CDR2 YSYEKL. CDR3 length: 13 residues.